This TCR beta chain comes out of a study of CD8 T cells in Susac syndrome. Study summary: Patients with Susac syndrome were therapy-naive, treated with corticosteroids, or treated with intravenous immunoglobulin alone when blood was collected. Study-wide results and limits: It was in TEMRA cells and active patients that Susac CD8+ clonal expansion peaked.

In the case of this clonotype: Its specificity is unknown.

Reverse transcription used roughly 0.5 to 1 ug RNA and random hexamers. TCR beta CDR3 was amplified by immunoSEQ covering 54 Vbeta and 13 Jbeta. TCRdb re-analysed the immunoSEQ multiplex PCR reads in MiXCR, keeping a single row per CDR3 protein. The table shows 95,000 to 150,000 distinct CDR3 sequences, with roughly 94% occurring only once. TEMRA cells were FACS-enriched and CD8+ and CD4+ T cells negatively isolated. This CDR3 comprises 15 residues. The germline V gene encodes CDR1 SEHNR and CDR2 FQNEAQ (reference sequence). V was clipped by 4 bases and J by 3 bases; unmatched bases: 7. The sequence was collected from a human donor with Susac syndrome. The chain has TRBV7-9 and TRBJ2-7; 9 nucleotides match TRBD1. The sequenced sample consisted of CD8+ T cells from PBMCs. CDR3 protein: CASSSGGTGNYEQYF. The CDR3 DNA sequence: TGTGCCAGCAGCTCCGGCGGGACAGGGAACTACGAGCAGTACTTC.